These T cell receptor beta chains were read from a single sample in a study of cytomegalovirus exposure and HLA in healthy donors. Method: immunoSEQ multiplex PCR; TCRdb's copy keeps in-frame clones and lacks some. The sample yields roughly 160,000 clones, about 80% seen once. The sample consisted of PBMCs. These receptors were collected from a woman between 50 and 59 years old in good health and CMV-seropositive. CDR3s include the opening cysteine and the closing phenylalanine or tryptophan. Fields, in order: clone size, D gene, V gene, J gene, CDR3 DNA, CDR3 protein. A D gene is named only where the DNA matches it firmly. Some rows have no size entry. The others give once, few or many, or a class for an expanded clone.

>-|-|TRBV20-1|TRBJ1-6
TGCAGTGCTCGCTCCGCGCATCTCCACTTT
CSARSAHLHF
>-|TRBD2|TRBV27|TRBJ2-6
TGTGCCAGCAGTTTATTGGGCGGGGGGGGCGCGGGGGCCAACGTCCTGACTTTC
CASSLLGGGGAGANVLTF
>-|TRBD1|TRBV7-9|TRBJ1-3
TGTGCCAGCAGACCAAGCGGCCCCGACAGGGGATCTGGAAACACCATATATTTT
CASRPSGPDRGSGNTIYF
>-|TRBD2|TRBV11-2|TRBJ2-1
TGTGCCAGCAGCTCGGAGCGGGGGGGCCACAATGAGCAGTTCTTC
CASSSERGGHNEQFF
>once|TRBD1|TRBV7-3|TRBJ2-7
TGTGCCAGCAGCTTAAGGGACAGGGGATTCTACGAGCAGTACTTC
CASSLRDRGFYEQYF
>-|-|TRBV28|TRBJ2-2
TGTGCCAGCAGTTTTCTGGCTCTCTGGGGGCAGACGACGAACACCGGGGAGCTGTTTTTT
CASSFLALWGQTTNTGELFF
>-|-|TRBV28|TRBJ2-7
TGTGCCAGCAGTTTATTCCAGGGATCCTCCGAGCAGTACTTC
CASSLFQGSSEQYF
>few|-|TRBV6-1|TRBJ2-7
TGTGCCAGCGAGGGTAGCGGATACGAGCAGTACTTC
CASEGSGYEQYF
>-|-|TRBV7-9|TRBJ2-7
TGTTCCAGCAGCTTGGACCAGGGCGAGCAGTACTTC
CSSSLDQGEQYF
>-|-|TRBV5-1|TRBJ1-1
TGCGCCAGCAGCTTGGCAGGGTCTGGTACTGAAGCTTTCTTT
CASSLAGSGTEAFF
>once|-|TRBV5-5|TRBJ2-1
TGTGCCAGCAGCGCTGCGGCAGGGGGGAATGAGCAGTTCTTC
CASSAAAGGNEQFF
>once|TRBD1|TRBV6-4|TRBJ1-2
TGTGCCAGCAGTCGACAGGGCGGCGCTAACTATGGCTACACCTTC
CASSRQGGANYGYTF
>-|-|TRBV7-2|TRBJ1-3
TGTGCCAGCAGCTTAGCGTTCAGGACTACTGGAAACACCATATATTTT
CASSLAFRTTGNTIYF
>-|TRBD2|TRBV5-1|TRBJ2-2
TGCGCCAGCAGCTTGGCCGGGACTAGCGGGACCGGGGAGCTGTTTTTT
CASSLAGTSGTGELFF
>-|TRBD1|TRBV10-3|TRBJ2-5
TGTGCCATCGGGACAGGGGGGATTTATATGGAGACCCAGTACTTC
CAIGTGGIYMETQYF
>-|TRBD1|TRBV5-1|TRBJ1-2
TGCGCCAGCAGCAATCCGGACAGGGGGGTCTATGGCTACACCTTC
CASSNPDRGVYGYTF
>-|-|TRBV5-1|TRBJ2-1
TGCGCCAGCACCCTCGTTGGGGGGACCTACAATGAGCAGTTCTTC
CASTLVGGTYNEQFF
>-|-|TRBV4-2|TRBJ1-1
TGTGCCAGCAGCCAGGAGGGTGGGACTGAAGCTTTCTTT
CASSQEGGTEAFF
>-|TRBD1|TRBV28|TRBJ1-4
TGTGCCAGCAGACAGGGGGGGGGTGTTGAAAAACTGTTTTTT
CASRQGGGVEKLFF
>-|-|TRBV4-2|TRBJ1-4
TGTGCCAGCAGCCAAGATCCCCAGGCAACTAATGAAAAACTGTTTTTT
CASSQDPQATNEKLFF
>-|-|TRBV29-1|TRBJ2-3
TGCAGCGTTGAAGGGGGCCGGGACTCCGGCACAGATACGCAGTATTTT
CSVEGGRDSGTDTQYF
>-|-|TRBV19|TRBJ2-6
TGTGCCAGTAGTACCAATAAACAGGGAATGATACGGGCCAACGTCCTGACTTTC
CASSTNKQGMIRANVLTF
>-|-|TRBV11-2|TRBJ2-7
TGTGCCAGCAGCTTAGGGGCAGATTACTCCTACGAGCAGTACTTC
CASSLGADYSYEQYF
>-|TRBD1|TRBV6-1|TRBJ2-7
TGTGCCAGCACCCTGACAGGGGGCGACGAGCAGTACTTC
CASTLTGGDEQYF
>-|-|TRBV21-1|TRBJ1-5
TGTGCCAGCAGCAGAGGGGGTCAGCCCCAGCATTTT
CASSRGGQPQHF
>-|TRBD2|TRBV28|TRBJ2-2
TGTGCCAGCAGCGGGAGGGGGGCCGGGGGCACCGGGGAGCTGTTTTTT
CASSGRGAGGTGELFF
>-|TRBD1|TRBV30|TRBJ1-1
TGTGCCTGGAGTGTAACAGGGGGCAACACTGAAGCTTTCTTT
CAWSVTGGNTEAFF
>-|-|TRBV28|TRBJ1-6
TGTGCCACCCGGGACACAAATAATTCACCCCTCCACTTT
CATRDTNNSPLHF
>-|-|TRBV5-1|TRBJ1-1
TGCGCCAGCAGCTTGGAAACCCAGGCCCTCCCTGAAGCTTTCTTT
CASSLETQALPEAFF
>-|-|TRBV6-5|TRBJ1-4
TGTGCCAGCAGTTGGGGGCTTAATGAAAAACTGTTTTTT
CASSWGLNEKLFF
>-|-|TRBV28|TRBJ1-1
TGTGCCGCGGCCGCACTGACTGAAGCTTTCTTT
CAAAALTEAFF
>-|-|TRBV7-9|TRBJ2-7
TGTGCCAGCAGCTTGCCAGGGCTATCCTACGAGCAGTACTTC
CASSLPGLSYEQYF
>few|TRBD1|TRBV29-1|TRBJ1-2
TGCAGCGTTGAAGGAACCGACAGGGTAGATGGCTACACCTTC
CSVEGTDRVDGYTF
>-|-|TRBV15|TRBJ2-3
TGTGCCACCAGCCAAAAGCTAGCTGGGGAAGGGGGTACGCAGTATTTT
CATSQKLAGEGGTQYF
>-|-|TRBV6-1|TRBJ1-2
TGTGCCAGCAGTGCATCAGGGATCTATGGCTACACCTTC
CASSASGIYGYTF
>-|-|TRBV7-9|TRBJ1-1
TGTTCCAGCAGCTACGGAGGGGACACTGAAGCTTTCTTT
CSSSYGGDTEAFF
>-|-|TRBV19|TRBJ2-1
TGTGCCAGTACGGAGGGTCACTACAATGAGCAGTTCTTC
CASTEGHYNEQFF